Following are 14 T cell receptor beta chains from one sample sequenced in a study of shared T cell receptors in the human thymus. Clones were read by immunoSEQ multiplex PCR, and TCRdb kept only the in-frame ones, dropping some. Of hundreds of thousands of clones detected, approximately 83% appear once; the ten largest clones hold 0.0095% to 0.011%. The same sample was also studied in work on human thymus T cells.

Sequencing used thymocytes. All receptors come from a girl under three years old with a congenital heart defect.

The V and J genes are TRBV28 and TRBJ2-7, with 7 bases fitting TRBD1. Trimming at V came to 4 bases and at J to 4 bases, leaving 7 bases not matched to a gene. Germline CDR1 reads MDHEN; CDR2 reads SYDVKM. CDR3 length: 14 residues. The CDR3 bases are TGTGCCAGCAGTTGGGGGACAGCTCCATACGAGCAGTACTTC. This translates into CASSWGTAPYEQYF.

This clone has just a few counts. The V call is TRBV2, the J call TRBJ1-3; unclear D gene. This CDR3 has 16 amino acids. Trimming pared 2 bases from V and 0 bases from J, leaving 11 bases between. In germline, CDR1 is SNHLY, CDR2 FYNNEI. The CDR3 DNA reads TGTGCCAGCAGTGAACCGAACACTAGCTCTGGAAACACCATATATTTT. This codes for CASSEPNTSSGNTIYF.

The V call is TRBV14, the J call TRBJ2-1; the match to TRBD2 covers 10 bases. This CDR3 contains 19 residues. The trim removed 1 base at V and 4 bases at J, leaving 13 bases unmatched. CDR1 and CDR2 (germline): SGHDN, FVKESK. The CDR3 protein is CASSQGGFPAGGRYNEQFF. The CDR3 DNA is TGTGCCAGCAGCCAAGGGGGGTTCCCAGCGGGGGGGCGGTACAATGAGCAGTTCTTC.

The chain carries TRBV4-1 and TRBJ1-2; D is possibly TRBD1 (5 bases). Per germline, CDR1 MGHRA and CDR2 YSYEKL. The CDR3 loop spans 15 amino acids. V was cut by 1 base and J by 2 bases, with 11 bases left in between. CDR3 protein: CASSQGGAANYGYTF. CDR3 in DNA: TGCGCCAGCAGCCAAGGCGGGGCAGCGAACTATGGCTACACCTTC.

The chain recombines TRBV27 with TRBJ1-2; 8 bases fit TRBD1. CDR1 is MNHEY and CDR2 is SMNVEV in the germline V gene (reference sequence). The CDR3 loop spans 20 amino acids. The V and J ends lost 3 bases and 7 bases, in that order; junction bases with no gene match: 25. The CDR3 DNA reads as TGTGCCAGCAGTTTCCATTACCCCCCATTGCCAACAGGGGGAGGAGGTGGCTACACCTTC. Translation: CASSFHYPPLPTGGGGGYTF.

The chain combines TRBV27 with TRBJ2-1; 12 nucleotides align to TRBD2. J was trimmed by 8 bases and V by 5 bases; bases with no gene match: 10. The CDR3 has 16 residues. The germline V gene has CDR1 MNHEY and CDR2 SMNVEV (reference sequence). The chain's CDR3 is CASSRRPSGGADEQFF. In nucleotides, the CDR3 is TGTGCCAGCAGTCGCCGTCCTAGCGGGGGGGCGGATGAGCAGTTCTTC.

The CDR3 bases are TGTGCCAGCAGTTTATCATTCCCGGGTAGGCCGAGAGAAAAACTGTTTTTT. Encoded protein: CASSLSFPGRPREKLFF. The V and J genes are TRBV27 and TRBJ1-4; D remains unclear. V lost 0 bases and J lost 8, with 19 bases in between. Germline V CDR1 and CDR2: MNHEY, SMNVEV (reference sequence). The CDR3 runs 17 residues.

The V call is TRBV14, the J call TRBJ1-1; D call uncertain. This CDR3 contains 13 residues. Germline CDR1 and CDR2: SGHDN and FVKESK. The V end was cut by 3 bases, the J end by 1 base, with 6 bases between. The CDR3 here is CASSQEANTEAFF. The CDR3 DNA follows: TGTGCCAGCAGCCAGGAGGCGAACACTGAAGCTTTCTTT.

About this clone itself: This same CDR3 is encoded by further DNA sequences in the sample. This chain uses TRBV9 with TRBJ1-6; TRBD1 agrees at 10 bases. V was clipped by 4 bases and J by 7 bases; unmatched bases: 8. The germline gives CDR1 SGDLS, CDR2 YYNGEE. The CDR3 totals 16 residues. The CDR3 reads CASSHRQGAKNSPLHF. CDR3 nucleotide sequence: TGTGCCAGCAGCCACCGACAGGGGGCTAAAAATTCACCCCTCCACTTT.

This clone was detected once. V and J are TRBV10-2 and TRBJ2-7; D possibly corresponds to TRBD1 (6 bases). Deletions cut 8 bases from V and 2 bases from J, with 25 bases between. Looked up from germline, CDR1 is WSHSY and CDR2 is SAAADI. The CDR3 consists of 17 residues. This CDR3 reads CASAWGPPEGDTYEQYF. DNA of the CDR3: TGCGCCAGCGCGTGGGGGCCCCCGGAAGGGGACACCTACGAGCAGTACTTC.

V gene TRBV10-3 combines with J gene TRBJ1-3; tentatively, D is TRBD1 (5 bases). Germline CDR1 reads ENHRY; CDR2 reads SYGVKD. The ends were cut back, 7 bases at V and 0 bases at J, with 16 bases in the middle. This CDR3 spans 16 amino acids. The CDR3 here is CAITAGLGVSGNTIYF. The CDR3 nucleotides read TGTGCCATCACCGCGGGGCTTGGGGTCTCTGGAAACACCATATATTTT.

This chain links TRBV19 with TRBJ2-6; 7 bases align to TRBD1. The CDR3 sequence is 18 residues long. Per the germline V gene, CDR1 is LNHDA and CDR2 is SQIVND (reference sequence). V was clipped by 4 bases and J by 2 bases; unmatched bases: 11. The CDR3 DNA sequence: TGTGCCAGTAGTAGCCGGGACAGAGCCCTTGCTGGGGCCAACGTCCTGACTTTC. Translated, it gives CASSSRDRALAGANVLTF.

The chain links TRBV5-5 to TRBJ2-7, with a weak D call TRBD2 (5 bases). Germline-derived CDR1 and CDR2 are SGHKS and YYEKEE (reference sequence). Trimming pared 0 bases from V and 5 bases from J, leaving 21 bases between. There are 17 residues in the CDR3. The CDR3 loop reads CASSLAPDGERGNEQYF. In DNA form, the CDR3 reads TGTGCCAGCAGCTTGGCCCCTGACGGGGAGAGAGGCAACGAGCAGTACTTC.

V gene TRBV5-1 combines with J gene TRBJ2-7; no clear D gene. Germline CDR1 is SGHRS and CDR2 is YFSETQ. V was pared by 0 bases and J by 1 base, with 11 bases between. CDR3 length: 15 amino acids. The CDR3 reads CASSLAFRESYEQYF. DNA for the CDR3: TGCGCCAGCAGCTTGGCCTTTCGCGAGTCCTACGAGCAGTACTTC.